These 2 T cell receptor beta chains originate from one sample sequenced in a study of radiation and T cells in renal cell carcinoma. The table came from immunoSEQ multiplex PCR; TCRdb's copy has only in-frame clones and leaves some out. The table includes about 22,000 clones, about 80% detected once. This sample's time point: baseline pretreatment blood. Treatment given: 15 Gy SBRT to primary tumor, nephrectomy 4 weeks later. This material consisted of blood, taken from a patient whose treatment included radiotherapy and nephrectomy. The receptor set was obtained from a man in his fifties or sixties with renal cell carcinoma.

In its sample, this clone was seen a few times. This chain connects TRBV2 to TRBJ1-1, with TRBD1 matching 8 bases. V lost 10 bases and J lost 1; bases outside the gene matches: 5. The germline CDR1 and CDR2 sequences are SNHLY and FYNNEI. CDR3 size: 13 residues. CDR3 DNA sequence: TGTGCCACCATCGGACAGGGGAACACTGAAGCTTTCTTT. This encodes CATIGQGNTEAFF. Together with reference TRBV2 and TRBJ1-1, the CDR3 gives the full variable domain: EPEVTQTPSHQVTQMGQEVILRCVPISNHLYFYWYRQILGQKVEFLVSFYNNEISEKSEIFDDQFSVERPDGSNFTLKIRSTKLEDSAMYFCATIGQGNTEAFFGQGTRLTVV.

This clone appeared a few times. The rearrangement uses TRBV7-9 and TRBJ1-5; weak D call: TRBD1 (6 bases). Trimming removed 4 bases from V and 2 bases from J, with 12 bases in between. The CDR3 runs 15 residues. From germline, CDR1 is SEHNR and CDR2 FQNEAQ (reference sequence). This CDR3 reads CASSSTGPGNQPQHF. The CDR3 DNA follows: TGTGCCAGCAGCTCCACAGGGCCAGGCAATCAGCCCCAGCATTTT. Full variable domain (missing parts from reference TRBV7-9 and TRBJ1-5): DTGVSQNPRHKITKRGQNVTFRCDPISEHNRLYWYRQTLGQGPEFLTYFQNEAQLEKSRLLSDRFSAERPKGSFSTLEIQRTEQGDSAMYLCASSSTGPGNQPQHFGDGTRLSIL.